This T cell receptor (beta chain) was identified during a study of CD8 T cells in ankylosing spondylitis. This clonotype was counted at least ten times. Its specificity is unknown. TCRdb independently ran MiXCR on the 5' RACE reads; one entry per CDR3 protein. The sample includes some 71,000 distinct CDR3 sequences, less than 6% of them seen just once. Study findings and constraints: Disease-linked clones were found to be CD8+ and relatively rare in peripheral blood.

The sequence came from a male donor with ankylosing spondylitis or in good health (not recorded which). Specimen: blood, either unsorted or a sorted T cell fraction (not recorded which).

CDR3 protein: CARGPGQRNTGELFF. DNA of the CDR3: TGTGCCCGAGGCCCCGGACAGAGGAACACCGGGGAGCTGTTTTTT. The V call is TRBV2, the J call TRBJ2-2, with D possibly matching TRBD1 (6 bases). The CDR3 extends over 15 amino acids. Per the germline V gene, CDR1 is SNHLY and CDR2 is FYNNEI. Deletions cut 11 bases from V and 1 base from J, with 17 bases between.